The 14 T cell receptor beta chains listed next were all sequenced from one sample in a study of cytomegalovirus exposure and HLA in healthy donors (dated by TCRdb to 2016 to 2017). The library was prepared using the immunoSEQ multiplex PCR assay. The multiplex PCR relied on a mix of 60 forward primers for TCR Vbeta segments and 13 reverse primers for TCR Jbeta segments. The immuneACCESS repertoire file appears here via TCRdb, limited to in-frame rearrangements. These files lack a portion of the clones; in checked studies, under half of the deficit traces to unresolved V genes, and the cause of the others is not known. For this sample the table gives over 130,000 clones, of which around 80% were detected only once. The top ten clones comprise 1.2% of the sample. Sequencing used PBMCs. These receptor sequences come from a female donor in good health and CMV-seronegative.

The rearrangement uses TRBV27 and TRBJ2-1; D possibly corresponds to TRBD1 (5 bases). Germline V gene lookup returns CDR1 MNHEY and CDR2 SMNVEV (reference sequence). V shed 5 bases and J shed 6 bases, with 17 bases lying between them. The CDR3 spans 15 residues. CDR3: CASSTMTATANEQFF. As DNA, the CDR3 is TGTGCCAGCAGTACGATGACAGCGACGGCCAATGAGCAGTTCTTC.

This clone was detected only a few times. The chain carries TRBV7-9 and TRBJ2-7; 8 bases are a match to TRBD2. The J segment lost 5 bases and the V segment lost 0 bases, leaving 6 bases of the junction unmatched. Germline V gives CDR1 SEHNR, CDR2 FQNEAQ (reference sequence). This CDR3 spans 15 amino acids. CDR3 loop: CASSLAGLDSNEQYF. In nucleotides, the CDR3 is TGTGCCAGCAGCTTAGCGGGACTAGATTCCAACGAGCAGTACTTC.

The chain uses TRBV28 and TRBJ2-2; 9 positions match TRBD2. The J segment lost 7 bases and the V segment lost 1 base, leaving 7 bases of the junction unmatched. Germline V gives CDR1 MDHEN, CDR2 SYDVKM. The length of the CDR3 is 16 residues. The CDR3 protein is CASSLSSGRRVGELFF. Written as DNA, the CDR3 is TGTGCCAGCAGTTTATCCAGCGGGAGGAGGGTCGGGGAGCTGTTTTTT.

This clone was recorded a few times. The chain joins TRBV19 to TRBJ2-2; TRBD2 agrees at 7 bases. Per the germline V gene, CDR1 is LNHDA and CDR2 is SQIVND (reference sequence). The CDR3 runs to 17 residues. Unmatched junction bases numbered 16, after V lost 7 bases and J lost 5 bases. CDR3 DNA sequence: TGTGCCAGTAAGACCGGGACTACCGTTTGGGAGACCGGGGAGCTGTTTTTT. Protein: CASKTGTTVWETGELFF.

CDR3 DNA sequence: TGTGCCAGCAGTCCCCCAGGGAGGGTGAGGGGTGAAAAACTGTTTTTT. Protein sequence: CASSPPGRVRGEKLFF. The chain employs TRBV27 and TRBJ1-4, with D tentatively TRBD1 (5 bases). CDR3 size: 16 residues. Trimming stripped 5 bases from V and 7 bases from J, with 20 bases between. Germline V gene sequence: CDR1 MNHEY, CDR2 SMNVEV (reference sequence).

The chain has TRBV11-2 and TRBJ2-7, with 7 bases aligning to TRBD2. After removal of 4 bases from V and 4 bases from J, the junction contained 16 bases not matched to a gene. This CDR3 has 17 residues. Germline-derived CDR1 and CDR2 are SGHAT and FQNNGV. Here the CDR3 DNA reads TGTGCCAGCAGCTACCGGGAGGAGCGCCTAGCAGGATACGAGCAGTACTTC. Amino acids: CASSYREERLAGYEQYF.

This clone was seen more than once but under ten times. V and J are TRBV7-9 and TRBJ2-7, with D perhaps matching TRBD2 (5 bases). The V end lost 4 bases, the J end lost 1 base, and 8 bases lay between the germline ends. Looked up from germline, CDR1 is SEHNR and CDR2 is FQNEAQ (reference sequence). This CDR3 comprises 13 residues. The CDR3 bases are TGTGCCAGCAGCTACGGCGGGTCCTACGAGCAGTACTTC. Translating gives CASSYGGSYEQYF.

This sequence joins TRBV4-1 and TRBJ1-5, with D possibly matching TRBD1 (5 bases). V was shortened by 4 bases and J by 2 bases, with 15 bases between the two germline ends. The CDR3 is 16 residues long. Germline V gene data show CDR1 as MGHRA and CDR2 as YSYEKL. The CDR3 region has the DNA TGCGCCAGCAGCCTCATGGGGGGTGGTGGCAATCAGCCCCAGCATTTT. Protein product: CASSLMGGGGNQPQHF.

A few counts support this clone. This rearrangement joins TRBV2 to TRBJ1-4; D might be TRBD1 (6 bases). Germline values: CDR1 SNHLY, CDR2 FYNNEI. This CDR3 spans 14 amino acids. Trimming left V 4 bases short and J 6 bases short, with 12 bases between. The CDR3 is CASSARQVDEKLFF. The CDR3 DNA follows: TGTGCCAGCAGTGCCCGACAGGTAGATGAAAAACTGTTTTTT.

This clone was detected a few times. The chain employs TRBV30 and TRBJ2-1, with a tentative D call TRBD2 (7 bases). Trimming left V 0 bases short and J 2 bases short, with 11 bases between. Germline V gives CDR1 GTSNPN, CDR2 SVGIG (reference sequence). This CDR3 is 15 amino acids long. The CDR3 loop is CAWSVPGGPYNEQFF. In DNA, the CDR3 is TGTGCCTGGAGTGTACCCGGGGGGCCCTACAATGAGCAGTTCTTC.

The CDR3 region has the DNA TGTGCCAGCGCAATCCGGACCCGGGGGGAAAAACTGTTTTTT. Protein sequence: CASAIRTRGEKLFF. The rearrangement links TRBV2 to TRBJ1-4; a possible D gene is TRBD1 (5 bases). Germline V gene sequence: CDR1 SNHLY, CDR2 FYNNEI. V was shortened by 8 bases and J by 8 bases, with 18 bases between the two germline ends. The CDR3 consists of 14 residues.

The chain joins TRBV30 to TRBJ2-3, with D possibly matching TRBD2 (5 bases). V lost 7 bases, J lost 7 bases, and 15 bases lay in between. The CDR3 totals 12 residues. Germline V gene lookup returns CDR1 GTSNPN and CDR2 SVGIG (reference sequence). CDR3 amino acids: CASTSAGNTQYF. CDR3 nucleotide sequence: TGTGCCTCGACGAGCGCGGGCAATACGCAGTATTTT.

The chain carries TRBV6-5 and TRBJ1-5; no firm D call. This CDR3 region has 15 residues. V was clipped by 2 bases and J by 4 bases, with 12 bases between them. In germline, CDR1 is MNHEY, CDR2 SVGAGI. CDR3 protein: CASSYAADRNQPQHF. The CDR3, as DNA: TGTGCCAGCAGTTACGCCGCTGATCGGAATCAGCCCCAGCATTTT.

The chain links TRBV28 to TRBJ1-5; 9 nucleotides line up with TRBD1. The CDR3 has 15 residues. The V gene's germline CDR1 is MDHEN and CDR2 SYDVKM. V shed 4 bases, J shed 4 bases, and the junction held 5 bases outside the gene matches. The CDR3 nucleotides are TGTGCCAGCAGTTCCTCGGGACAGGGTAATCAGCCCCAGCATTTT. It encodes CASSSSGQGNQPQHF.